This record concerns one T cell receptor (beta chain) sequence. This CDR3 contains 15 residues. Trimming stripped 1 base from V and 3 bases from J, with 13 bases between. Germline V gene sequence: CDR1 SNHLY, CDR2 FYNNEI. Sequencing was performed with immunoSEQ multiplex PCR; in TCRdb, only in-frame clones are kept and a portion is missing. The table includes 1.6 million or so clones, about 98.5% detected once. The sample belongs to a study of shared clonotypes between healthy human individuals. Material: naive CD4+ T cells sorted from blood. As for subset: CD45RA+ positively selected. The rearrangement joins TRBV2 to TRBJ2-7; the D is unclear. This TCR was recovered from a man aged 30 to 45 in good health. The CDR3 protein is CASSEVRGPVYEQYF. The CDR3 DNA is TGTGCCAGCAGTGAAGTACGTGGGCCAGTCTACGAGCAGTACTTC.